This T cell receptor beta chain was profiled in a study of blood T cell repertoires in COVID-19. Cohorts were determined from participant-reported clinical history. In Cohort 3, a recovered donor had either two negative PCRs, clearance, or symptom resolution. Method: immunoSEQ multiplex PCR; TCRdb's copy keeps in-frame clones and lacks some. The table has a few hundred thousand clones, roughly 87% seen once; the top ten hold about 2.7%. Germline trimming cut 3 bases from V and 3 bases from J; bases unmatched to any gene: 4. CDR3 size: 15 residues. Per the germline V gene, CDR1 is LNHDA and CDR2 is SQIVND (reference sequence).

The V gene is TRBV19, the J gene TRBJ1-1, with TRBD1 matching over 10 bases. The specimen was PBMCs or T cells enriched from blood (not recorded which). The TCR comes from a young woman who had recovered from COVID-19. In DNA form, the CDR3 reads TGTGCCAGTAGTATTGACAGGGGGCAGGACACTGAAGCTTTCTTT. It is translated as CASSIDRGQDTEAFF.